This TCR beta chain was obtained from a study of Tregs in tolerant kidney transplant recipients. Study at large: An approximately three-day belatacept mixed lymphocyte reaction, sometimes plus 5-day graft donor restimulation, preceded CD4+CD25+CD127- sorting. Sorting used antibodies to exclude donor cells. General study points: Expanding Tregs on activated donor B cells appeared to best identify donor-specific TCRbeta clones. Findings come from small patient numbers and require larger validation.

Concerning this clone itself: As yet, its antigen is unknown.

The protocol was immunoSEQ multiplex PCR, while the TCRdb copy is restricted to in-frame clones and leaves out a portion. The sample yields approximately 30,000 clones, 82% seen once. The CDR3 covers 15 residues. Trimming removed 7 bases at V and 2 bases at J, with 18 bases between. In germline, CDR1 is MDHEN, CDR2 SYDVKM. The chain employs TRBV28 and TRBJ2-7; maybe TRBD2 (6 bases). The TCR comes from a human donor in good health. Sequencing was done on a sample of Tregs from blood cultured with allogeneic cells. As DNA, the CDR3 is TGTGCCAGCAACCCCCGGGGGTGGGGCCCCTACGAGCAGTACTTC. Translation gives CASNPRGWGPYEQYF.